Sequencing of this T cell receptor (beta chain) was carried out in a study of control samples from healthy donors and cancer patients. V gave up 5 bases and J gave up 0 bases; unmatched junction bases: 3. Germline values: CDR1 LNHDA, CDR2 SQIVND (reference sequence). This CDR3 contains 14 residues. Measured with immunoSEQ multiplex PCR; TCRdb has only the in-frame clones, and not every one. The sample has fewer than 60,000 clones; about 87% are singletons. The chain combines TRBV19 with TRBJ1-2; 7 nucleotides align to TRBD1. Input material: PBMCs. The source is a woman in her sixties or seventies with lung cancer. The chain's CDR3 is CASSPGQANYGYTF. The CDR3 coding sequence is TGTGCCAGTAGTCCAGGACAGGCTAACTATGGCTACACCTTC.